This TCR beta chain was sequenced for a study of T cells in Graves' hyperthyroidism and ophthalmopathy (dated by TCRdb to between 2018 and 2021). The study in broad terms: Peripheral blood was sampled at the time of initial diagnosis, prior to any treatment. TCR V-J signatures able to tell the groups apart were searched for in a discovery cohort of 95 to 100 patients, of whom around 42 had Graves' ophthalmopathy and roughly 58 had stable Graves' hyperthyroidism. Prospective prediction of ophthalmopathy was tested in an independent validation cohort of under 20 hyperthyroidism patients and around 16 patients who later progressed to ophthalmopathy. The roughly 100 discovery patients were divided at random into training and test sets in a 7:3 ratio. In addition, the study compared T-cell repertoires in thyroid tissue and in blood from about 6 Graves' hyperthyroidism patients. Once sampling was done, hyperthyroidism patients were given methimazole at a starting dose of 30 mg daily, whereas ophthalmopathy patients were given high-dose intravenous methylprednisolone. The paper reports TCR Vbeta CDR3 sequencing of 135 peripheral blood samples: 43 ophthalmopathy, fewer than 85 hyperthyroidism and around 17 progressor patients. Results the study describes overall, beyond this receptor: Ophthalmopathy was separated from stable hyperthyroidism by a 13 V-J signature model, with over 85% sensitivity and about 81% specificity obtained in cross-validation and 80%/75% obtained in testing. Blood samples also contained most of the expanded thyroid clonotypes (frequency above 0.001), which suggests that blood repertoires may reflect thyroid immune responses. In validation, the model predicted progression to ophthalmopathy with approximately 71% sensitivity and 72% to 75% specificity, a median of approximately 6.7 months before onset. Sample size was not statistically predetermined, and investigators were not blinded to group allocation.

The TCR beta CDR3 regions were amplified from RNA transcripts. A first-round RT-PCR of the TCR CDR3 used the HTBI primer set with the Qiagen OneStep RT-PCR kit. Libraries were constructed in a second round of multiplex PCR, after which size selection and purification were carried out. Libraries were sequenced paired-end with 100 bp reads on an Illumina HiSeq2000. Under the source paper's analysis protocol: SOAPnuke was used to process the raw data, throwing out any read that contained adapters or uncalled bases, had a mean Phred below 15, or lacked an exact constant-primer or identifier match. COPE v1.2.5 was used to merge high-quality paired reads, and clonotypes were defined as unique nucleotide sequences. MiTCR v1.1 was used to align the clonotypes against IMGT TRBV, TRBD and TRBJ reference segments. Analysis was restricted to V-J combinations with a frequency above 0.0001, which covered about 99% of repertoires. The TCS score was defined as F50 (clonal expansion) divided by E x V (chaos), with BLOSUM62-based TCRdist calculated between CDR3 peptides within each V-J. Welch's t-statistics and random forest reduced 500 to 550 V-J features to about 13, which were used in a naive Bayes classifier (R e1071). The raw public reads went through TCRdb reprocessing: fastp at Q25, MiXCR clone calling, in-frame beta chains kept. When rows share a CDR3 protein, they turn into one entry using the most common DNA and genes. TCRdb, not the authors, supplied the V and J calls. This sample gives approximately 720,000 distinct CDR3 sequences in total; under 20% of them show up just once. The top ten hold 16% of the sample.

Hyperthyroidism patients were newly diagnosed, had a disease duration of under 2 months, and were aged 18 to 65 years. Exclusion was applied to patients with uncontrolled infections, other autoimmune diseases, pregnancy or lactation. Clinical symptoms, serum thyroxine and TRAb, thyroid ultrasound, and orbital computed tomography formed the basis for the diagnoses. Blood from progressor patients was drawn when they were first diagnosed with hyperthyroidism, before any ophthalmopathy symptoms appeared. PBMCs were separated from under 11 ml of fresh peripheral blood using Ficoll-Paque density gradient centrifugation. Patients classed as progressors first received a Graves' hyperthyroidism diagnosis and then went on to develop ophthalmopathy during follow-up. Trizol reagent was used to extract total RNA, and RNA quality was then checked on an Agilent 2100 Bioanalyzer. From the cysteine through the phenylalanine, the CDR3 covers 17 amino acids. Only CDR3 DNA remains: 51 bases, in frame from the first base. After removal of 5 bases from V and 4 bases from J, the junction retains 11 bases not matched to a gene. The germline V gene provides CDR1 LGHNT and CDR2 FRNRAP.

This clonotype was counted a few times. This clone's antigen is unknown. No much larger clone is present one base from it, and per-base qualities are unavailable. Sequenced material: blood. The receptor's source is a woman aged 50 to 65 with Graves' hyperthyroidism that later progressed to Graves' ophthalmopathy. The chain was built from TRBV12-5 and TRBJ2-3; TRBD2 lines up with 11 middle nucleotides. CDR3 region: CASGTGTSGTKADTQYF. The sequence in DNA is TGTGCTAGTGGTACCGGGACTAGCGGCACAAAAGCAGATACGCAGTATTTT.